The 8 T cell receptor beta chains below come from one sample, sequenced in a study of blood T cells in healthy people across ages. Then a second PCR, running roughly 6 to 11 cycles, was carried out with a sample-barcoded 5' primer and a J-beta primer mix. One entry per CDR3 protein results from TCRdb running MiXCR on the 5' RACE reads. The profile shows 650,000 to 1,000,000 distinct CDR3 sequences, under 40% of them singletons. What was sequenced was blood. The receptor set was obtained from a man aged 18 to 35 in good health.

V usage is TRBV7-9 and J usage is TRBJ2-5; TRBD1 aligns across 9 bases. Matching the DNA end better, TRBJ2-1 makes the J call doubtful. This CDR3 region has 14 residues. Germline V lookup: CDR1 SEHNR, CDR2 FQNEAQ (reference sequence). The CDR3 DNA sequence: TGTGCCAGCAGCGGGACAGGGTATCAAGAGACCCAGTTCTTC. Translating it yields CASSGTGYQETQFF.

This clonotype appeared a few times. The rearrangement uses TRBV6-2 or TRBV6-3 and TRBJ2-3, with 9 positions matching TRBD1. Germline CDR1 reads MNHEY; CDR2 reads SVGEGT. The CDR3 is 17 residues long. Trimming took 7 bases from V and 3 from J; bases not matched to a gene: 14. In nucleotides, the CDR3 is TGTGCCAGCACCGATAGAAGGACAGGGGAGGGGACAGATACGCAGTATTTT. It specifies CASTDRRTGEGTDTQYF.

The rearrangement links TRBV7-6 to TRBJ1-1; unclear D gene. Germline lookup yields CDR1 SGHVS and CDR2 FNYEAQ. The CDR3 runs to 18 residues. The V gene lost 5 bases and the J gene lost 0 bases, with 22 bases spanning the gap. Written as DNA, the CDR3 is TGTGCCAGCAGCCCCCTAATAAGGAAAGGGAAAATGAACACTGAAGCTTTCTTT. Protein sequence: CASSPLIRKGKMNTEAFF.

The chain joins TRBV12-3 or TRBV12-4 to TRBJ2-3; D uncertain. V was pared by 1 base and J by 1 base, with 6 bases between. The CDR3 spans 14 residues. In DNA form, the CDR3 reads TGTGCCAGCAGTTTAGGTGCATGCACAGATACGCAGTATTTT. It yields the protein CASSLGACTDTQYF.

The V and J genes are TRBV7-9 and TRBJ2-5; no definite D call. CDR3 length equals 14 residues. The germline gives CDR1 SEHNR, CDR2 FQNEAQ (reference sequence). V was cut by 5 bases and J by 5 bases, with 15 bases left in between. This CDR3 reads CASSPRNGLETQYF. The CDR3 coding sequence is TGTGCCAGCAGCCCACGTAATGGGCTGGAGACCCAGTACTTC.

Details on this clonotype: At one boundary the junction diverges from the germline segment, which might be a read error. The chain links TRBV6-1 to TRBJ1-2; D might be TRBD1 (6 bases). CDR1 is MNHNS and CDR2 is SASEGT in the germline V gene. The CDR3 totals 13 residues. CDR3: CASSQAGHYGYTF. The CDR3 DNA is TGTGCCAGCAGTCAAGCGGGACATTATGGCTACACCTTC.

Turning to this clonotype: This may come from a read error, since a much larger clone is one base off. J is TRBJ2-7 and V is TRBV6-6; no clear D. The V end lost 5 bases, the J end lost 7 bases, and 12 bases lay between the germline ends. Germline CDR1 is MNHNY and CDR2 is SVGAGI (reference sequence). This CDR3 is built from 12 residues. Here the CDR3 DNA reads TGTGCCAGCAGTCAACAGACGTATGAGCAGTACTTC. Translating gives CASSQQTYEQYF.

This clonotype was detected a few times. V gene TRBV12-5 combines with J gene TRBJ2-7; D perhaps matches TRBD1 (6 bases). This CDR3 comprises 13 residues. V lost 6 bases and J lost 2, with 11 bases in between. From germline, CDR1 is LGHNT and CDR2 FRNRAP. Here the CDR3 DNA reads TGTGCTAGTGGGCCAGGGGTAACCTACGAGCAGTACTTC. It is translated as CASGPGVTYEQYF. The full variable domain, with the rest looked up from reference TRBV12-5 and TRBJ2-7, is DARVTQTPRHKVTEMGQEVTMRCQPILGHNTVFWYRQTMMQGLELLAYFRNRAPLDDSGMPKDRFSAEMPDATLATLKIQPSEPRDSAVYFCASGPGVTYEQYFGPGTRLTVT.